Presented here are 15 T cell receptor beta chains from one specimen sequenced in a study of blood T cell dynamics during melanoma immunotherapy (dated by TCRdb to the early 2020s). This specimen's time point label, per the study, means: week 3, after first cycle of checkpoint inhibitor. Libraries were prepared through the immunoSEQ multiplex PCR assay. Held by TCRdb, this immuneACCESS table contains in-frame sequences only and omits some clones. Under half of the omission traces to an unresolved V gene where checked; the cause of the rest is unknown. The sample contains 300 or so clones, approximately 75% of them found a single time. Of the sample, 10% to 15% falls within the top ten clones. The specimen was cell-free DNA from blood, collected from a patient treated with checkpoint blockade. In the paper's terms, the cell subset or site label means: plasma cell-free DNA. The origin of the receptors is a human donor with melanoma.

V usage is TRBV5-1 and J usage is TRBJ1-6, with 9 bases identical to TRBD1. Germline-derived CDR1 and CDR2 are SGHRS and YFSETQ. This CDR3 contains 14 residues. V lost 4 bases, J lost 14 bases, and 10 bases stayed unmatched. CDR3 loop: CASSGDRAQRALHF. CDR3 DNA: TGCGCCAGCAGCGGGGACAGGGCCCAGCGGGCCCTCCACTTT. Filled out from reference TRBV5-1 and TRBJ1-6, the complete variable domain reads KAGVTQTPRYLIKTRGQQVTLSCSPISGHRSVSWYQQTPGQGLQFLFEYFSETQRNKGNFPGRFSGRQFSNSRSEMNVSTLELGDSALYLCASSGDRAQRALHFGNGTRLTVT.

In this sample, this clone turned up once. The rearrangement links TRBV25-1 to TRBJ2-7; the D is unclear. Germline V CDR1 and CDR2: MGHDK, SYGVNS. This CDR3 is 12 amino acids long. V lost 3 bases, J lost 3 bases, and 6 bases lay in between. The CDR3 coding sequence is TGTGCCAGCAGTGACTATTACTACGAGCAGTACTTC. This gives the protein CASSDYYYEQYF.

J is TRBJ1-4 and V is TRBV5-4; TRBD1 aligns across 9 bases. J gave up 7 bases and V 6 bases, and 10 bases lay outside the gene matches. CDR1 is SGHNT, CDR2 YYREEE, per germline (reference sequence). This CDR3 has 15 amino acids. CDR3 in DNA: TGTGCCAGCACCTTAGGGACAGGGAGTGGTGAAAAACTGTTTTTT. Translating gives CASTLGTGSGEKLFF.

The chain is built from TRBV28 and TRBJ2-7; possible D gene TRBD1, 5 bases. CDR1 MDHEN and CDR2 SYDVKM come from the germline V gene. The V end lost 2 bases, the J end lost 6 bases, and 14 bases lay between the germline ends. CDR3 length: 14 amino acids. The CDR3 protein is CASSLLDSVREQYF. The DNA of the CDR3 is TGTGCCAGCAGTTTACTAGACAGTGTGCGCGAGCAGTACTTC.

V gene TRBV9 combines with J gene TRBJ2-3; TRBD1 might be the D (7 bases). Trimming removed 3 bases at V and 0 bases at J, with 11 bases between. The length of the CDR3 is 15 residues. Germline lookup yields CDR1 SGDLS and CDR2 YYNGEE. The CDR3 is CASSGSGGSTDTQYF. CDR3 in DNA: TGTGCCAGCAGCGGGTCAGGGGGGAGCACAGATACGCAGTATTTT.

The chain carries TRBV21-1 and TRBJ2-2; TRBD2, the table's D call, was not compared with the DNA. TRBV21-1 is classified as a pseudogene. The length of the CDR3 is 14 residues. The DNA of the CDR3 is TGTGCCAGCAGCAGAGGGAGGGCGTCCGGGGAGCTGTTTTTT. This translates into CASSRGRASGELFF.

V gene TRBV5-4 combines with J gene TRBJ2-3; D perhaps matches TRBD1 (6 bases). This CDR3 has 15 amino acids. Trimming cost V 4 bases and J 0 bases, with 12 bases left between them. Germline CDR1 SGHNT, CDR2 YYREEE (reference sequence). DNA for the CDR3: TGTGCCAGCAGCCAGGTAACAGGGAGCACAGATACGCAGTATTTT. Translated, it gives CASSQVTGSTDTQYF.

This chain connects TRBV28 to TRBJ1-3, with no clear D. V was trimmed by 3 bases and J by 0 bases, leaving 3 bases between them. The CDR3 sequence is 13 residues long. Germline values: CDR1 MDHEN, CDR2 SYDVKM. The CDR3 spells CASSFSSGNTIYF. The CDR3 DNA is TGTGCCAGCAGTTTCAGCTCTGGAAACACCATATATTTT.

J is TRBJ2-1 and V is TRBV4-2; D might be TRBD1 or TRBD2, each matching 5 bases. V was clipped by 0 bases and J by 0 bases, with 9 bases between them. Germline assignment: CDR1 LGHNA and CDR2 YNFKEQ. The CDR3 extends over 16 amino acids. The CDR3 reads CASSQDLRGSYNEQFF. The CDR3, as DNA: TGTGCCAGCAGCCAAGATCTGAGGGGCTCCTACAATGAGCAGTTCTTC.

The chain couples TRBV15 to TRBJ2-3; 8 nucleotides agree with TRBD1. V lost 0 bases to trimming and J lost 0 bases; unmatched junction nucleotides: 2. The CDR3 consists of 16 residues. Germline V gives CDR1 LNHNV, CDR2 YYDKDF (reference sequence). Here the CDR3 DNA reads TGTGCCACCAGCAGAGACGGACAGGGTAGCACAGATACGCAGTATTTT. Its protein is CATSRDGQGSTDTQYF.

CDR3 in amino acids: CASSLDRANEQYF. CDR3 nucleotide sequence: TGTGCCAGCAGTCTCGACAGGGCGAACGAGCAGTACTTC. The gene calls are TRBV27 and TRBJ2-7, with 7 bases identical to TRBD1. Germline lookup yields CDR1 MNHEY and CDR2 SMNVEV (reference sequence). Trimming removed 5 bases from V and 5 bases from J; junction bases left unmatched: 6. The CDR3 totals 13 residues.

This clone came up once. The chain links TRBV4-1 to TRBJ2-1; D gene uncertain. The germline gives CDR1 MGHRA, CDR2 YSYEKL. The ends were cut back, 3 bases at V and 4 bases at J, with 1 base in the middle. This CDR3 contains 11 residues. CDR3 nucleotide sequence: TGCGCCAGCAGCCAGTACAATGAGCAGTTCTTC. Residues: CASSQYNEQFF.

V usage is TRBV4-2 and J usage is TRBJ2-1; 9 bases agree with TRBD2. J was trimmed by 1 base and V by 0 bases; bases with no gene match: 1. Per germline, CDR1 LGHNA and CDR2 YNFKEQ. The CDR3 extends over 16 amino acids. The CDR3 region is CASSQDLAGSYNEQFF. The CDR3 DNA reads as TGTGCCAGCAGCCAAGATCTAGCGGGGTCCTACAATGAGCAGTTCTTC.

With regard to this clone: The conserved closing phenylalanine or tryptophan is absent in this CDR3, likely reflecting a read error. This chain uses TRBV11-3 with TRBJ2-2, with D hard to call. The CDR3 runs to 13 residues. The V end was cut by 6 bases, the J end by 0 bases, with 5 bases between. Germline V gene sequence: CDR1 SGHNT, CDR2 YENEEA. The CDR3 here is CASSSTNTGELFL. The DNA for the CDR3 is TGTGCCAGCAGTTCTACGAACACCGGGGAGCTGTTTCTT.

The chain carries TRBV9 and TRBJ2-3; TRBD2 might be the D (6 bases). CDR1 SGDLS and CDR2 YYNGEE come from the germline V gene. The CDR3 is 15 amino acids. Trimming left V 0 bases short and J 4 bases short, with 12 bases between. The CDR3 loop is CASSVGSSEADTQYF. In DNA form, the CDR3 reads TGTGCCAGCAGCGTAGGGTCTAGCGAGGCAGATACGCAGTATTTT.